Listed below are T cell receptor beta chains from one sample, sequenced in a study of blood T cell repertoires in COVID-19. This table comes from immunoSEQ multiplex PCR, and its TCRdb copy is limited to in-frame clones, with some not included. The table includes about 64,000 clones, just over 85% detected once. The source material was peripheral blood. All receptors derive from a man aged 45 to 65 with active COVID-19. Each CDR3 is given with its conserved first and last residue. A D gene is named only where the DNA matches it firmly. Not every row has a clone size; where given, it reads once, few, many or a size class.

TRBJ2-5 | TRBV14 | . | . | TGTGCCAGCAGCCAAGATCGAAGAAGGACAACGAAGAGAGCCCAGTACTTC | CASSQDRRRTTKRAQYF
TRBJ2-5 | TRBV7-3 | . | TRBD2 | TGTGCCAGCAGAAAAGCGGGGGGAGAGACCCAGTACTTC | CASRKAGGETQYF
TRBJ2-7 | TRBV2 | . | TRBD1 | TGTGCCAGCAGTCTGGACAGGGGAAGGTACGAGCAGTACTTC | CASSLDRGRYEQYF
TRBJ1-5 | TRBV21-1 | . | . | TGTGCCAGCAGCAACCGGGACAGGGGCCAGGGCAATCAGCCCCAGCATTTT | CASSNRDRGQGNQPQHF
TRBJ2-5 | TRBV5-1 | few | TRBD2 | TGCGCCAGCAGCTTCGGGACTAGCGGGGAGACCCAGTACTTC | CASSFGTSGETQYF
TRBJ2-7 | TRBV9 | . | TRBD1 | TGTGCCAGCAGCGCAGGACAGGGATGGGAGCAGTACTTC | CASSAGQGWEQYF
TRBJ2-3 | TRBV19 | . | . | TGTGCCAGTAGCTCGGGAGATACGCAGTATTTT | CASSSGDTQYF
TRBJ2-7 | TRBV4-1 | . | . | TGCGCCAGCAGCCTTCGAGAAGAGAGCTACGAGCAGTACTTC | CASSLREESYEQYF
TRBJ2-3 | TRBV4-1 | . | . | TGCGCCAGCAGCCAAGATCTTTTCGGACAGCGATTCACAGATACGCAGTATTTT | CASSQDLFGQRFTDTQYF
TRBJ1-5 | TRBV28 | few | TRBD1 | TGTGCCAGCAGCCTGACAGGGACGGGACAGCCCCAGCATTTT | CASSLTGTGQPQHF
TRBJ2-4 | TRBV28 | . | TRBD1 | TGTGCCAGCAGTAAGACAGGGGGCGGAAACATTCAGTACTTC | CASSKTGGGNIQYF
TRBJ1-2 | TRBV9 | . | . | TGTGCCAGCAGCGCCAGGGGAGTGTTGCGTGGCTACACCTTC | CASSARGVLRGYTF
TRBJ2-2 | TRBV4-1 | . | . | TGCGCCAGCAGCCAGGGACCGATCCCCACCGGGACACGACGCGGGGAGCTGTTTTTT | CASSQGPIPTGTRRGELFF
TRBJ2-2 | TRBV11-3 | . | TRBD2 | TGTGCCAGCAGCCAACGTCAGACTAGCGGGTTAATGCAAGGGGAGCTGTTTTTT | CASSQRQTSGLMQGELFF
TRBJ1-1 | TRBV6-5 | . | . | TGTGCCAGCAGTTACTCGTGGCAGGGGAACACTGAAGCTTTCTTT | CASSYSWQGNTEAFF
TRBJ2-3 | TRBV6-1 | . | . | TGTGCCAGCACTGGGGCCTCTAGCACAGATACGCAGTATTTT | CASTGASSTDTQYF
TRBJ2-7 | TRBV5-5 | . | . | TGTGCCAGCACCTTGACGGGAGACCACGAGCAGTACTTC | CASTLTGDHEQYF
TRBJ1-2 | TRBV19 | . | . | TGTGCCAGTATTTCGGGGAACTATGGCTACACCTTC | CASISGNYGYTF
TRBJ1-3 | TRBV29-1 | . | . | TGCAGCATTAACAGGGAGGGTGGAAACACCATATATTTT | CSINREGGNTIYF
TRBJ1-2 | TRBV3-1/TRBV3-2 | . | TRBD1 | TGTGCCAGCAGCCATTCGCTCCTGGGACAGAACTATGGCTACACCTTC | CASSHSLLGQNYGYTF
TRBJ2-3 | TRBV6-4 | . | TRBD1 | TGTGCCAGCAGCCGGGACAGGGGCAGCACAGATACGCAGTATTTT | CASSRDRGSTDTQYF
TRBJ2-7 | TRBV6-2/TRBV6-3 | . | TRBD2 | TGTGCCAGCAGTTCTCTGAGGACTAGCGGCTACGAGCAGTACTTC | CASSSLRTSGYEQYF
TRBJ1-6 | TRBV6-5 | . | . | TGTGCCAGCAGTTACAGGGAGGGTTCACCCCTCCACTTT | CASSYREGSPLHF
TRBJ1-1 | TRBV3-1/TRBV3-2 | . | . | TGTGCCAGCAGGCAAGACCGGAACACTGAAGCTTTCTTT | CASRQDRNTEAFF
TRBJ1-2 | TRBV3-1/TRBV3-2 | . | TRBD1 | TGTGCCAGCAGCCAACGTACAGGGGACGCTAACTATGGCTACACCTTC | CASSQRTGDANYGYTF
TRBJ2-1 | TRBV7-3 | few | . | TGTGCCAGCAGCTTAGACGGGGGGCAATCCTACAATGAGCAGTTCTTC | CASSLDGGQSYNEQFF
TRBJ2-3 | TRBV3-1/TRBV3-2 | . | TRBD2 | TGTGCCAGCAGCTTTGGACTAGCGGGCACAGATACGCAGTATTTT | CASSFGLAGTDTQYF
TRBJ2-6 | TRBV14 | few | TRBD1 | TGTGCCAGCAGCCCGGGACAGGGAGGTTCTGGGGCCAACGTCCTGACTTTC | CASSPGQGGSGANVLTF
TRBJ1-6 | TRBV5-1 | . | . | TGCGCCAGCAGCCCAGGCCAGACCGTGGATTCACCCCTCCACTTT | CASSPGQTVDSPLHF
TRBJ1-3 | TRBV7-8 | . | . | TGTGCCAGCAGCGTACTTCCTACTGGAAACACCATATATTTT | CASSVLPTGNTIYF
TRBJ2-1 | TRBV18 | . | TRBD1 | TGTGCCAGCTCAGCGATCCGGGACAGGCCATACAATGAGCAGTTCTTC | CASSAIRDRPYNEQFF
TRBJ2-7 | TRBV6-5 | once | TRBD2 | TGTGCCCCCGCCGGGGGGTGGTACGAGCAGTACTTC | CAPAGGWYEQYF
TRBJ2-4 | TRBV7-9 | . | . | TGTGCCAGCAGCATCCCGGGTTTTGGCGCCAAAAACATTCAGTACTTC | CASSIPGFGAKNIQYF
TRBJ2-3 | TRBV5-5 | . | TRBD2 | TGTGCCAGCAGCCGGGGAGGGTTGGTACCAGATACGCAGTATTTT | CASSRGGLVPDTQYF
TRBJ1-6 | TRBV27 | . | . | TGTGCCAGCAGATCCACACTACAGGGCCTAAATTCACCCCTCCACTTT | CASRSTLQGLNSPLHF
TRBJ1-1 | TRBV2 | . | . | TGTGCCAGCCACAAGGGGGTATTGGACACTGAAGCTTTCTTT | CASHKGVLDTEAFF
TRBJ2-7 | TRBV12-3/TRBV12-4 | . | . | TGTGCCAGCAGTTTTAGCCCCTCCTACGAGCAGTACTTC | CASSFSPSYEQYF
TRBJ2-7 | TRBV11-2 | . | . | TGTGCCAGCAGCCCAGGGGGTAGCGGGAAGGGGTCCTACGAGCAGTACTTC | CASSPGGSGKGSYEQYF
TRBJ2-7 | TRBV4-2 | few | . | TGTGCCAGCAGCCAAGATACTTTGGGGCAGGCCCTTTCCTACGAGCAGTACTTC | CASSQDTLGQALSYEQYF
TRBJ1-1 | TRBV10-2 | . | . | TGCGCCACCTCGGGAGGTCGGAACACTGAAGCTTTCTTT | CATSGGRNTEAFF
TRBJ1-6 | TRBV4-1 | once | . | TGCGCCAGCAGCCAACGGACTTTAGTCGCCTATAATTCACCCCTCCACTTT | CASSQRTLVAYNSPLHF